These 20 T cell receptor beta chains were sequenced from one sample in a study of blood T cell repertoires in COVID-19. Data came from immunoSEQ multiplex PCR; TCRdb stores just in-frame clones and leaves some out. The sample holds approximately 230,000 clones, around nine tenths seen once. The sample consisted of PBMCs or T cells enriched from blood (not recorded which). Receptors originate from a woman under 30 who had recovered from COVID-19.

This chain joins TRBV6-2 or TRBV6-3 and TRBJ1-2; D may be TRBD1 (5 bases). The V end was cut by 2 bases, the J end by 6 bases, with 10 bases between. The CDR3 is 13 amino acids. The V gene's germline CDR1 is MNHEY and CDR2 SVGEGT. The CDR3 reads CASSYAGLDGYTF. The CDR3 region has the DNA TGTGCCAGCAGTTACGCAGGGTTGGATGGCTACACCTTC.

This chain uses TRBV2 with TRBJ1-5, with 7 bases aligning to TRBD1. The V and J ends lost 6 bases and 6 bases, in that order; junction bases with no gene match: 5. Germline-derived CDR1 and CDR2 are SNHLY and FYNNEI. The CDR3 is 13 amino acids. In nucleotides, the CDR3 is TGTGCCAGCAGAGGGGGCTCGGGTCAGCCCCAGCATTTT. It is translated as CASRGGSGQPQHF. Full variable domain (missing parts from reference TRBV2 and TRBJ1-5): EPEVTQTPSHQVTQMGQEVILRCVPISNHLYFYWYRQILGQKVEFLVSFYNNEISEKSEIFDDQFSVERPDGSNFTLKIRSTKLEDSAMYFCASRGGSGQPQHFGDGTRLSIL.

The chain couples TRBV24-1 to TRBJ1-6; TRBD1 is a possible D gene (6 bases). This CDR3 spans 16 amino acids. The V gene's germline CDR1 is KGHDR and CDR2 SFDVKD. The ends were cut back, 0 bases at V and 9 bases at J, with 14 bases in the middle. In DNA form, the CDR3 reads TGTGCCACCAGTGATTTGCCAGGCAGGGGTTGTTCACCCCTCCACTTT. It specifies CATSDLPGRGCSPLHF.

The genes are TRBV27 and TRBJ2-1; 7 nucleotides agree with TRBD2. The CDR3 sequence is 14 residues long. The J segment lost 7 bases and the V segment lost 2 bases, leaving 5 bases of the junction unmatched. Germline CDR1 reads MNHEY; CDR2 reads SMNVEV (reference sequence). The CDR3, as DNA: TGTGCCAGCAGTTTAGCGGGAGAGGGTAATGAGCAGTTCTTC. Residues: CASSLAGEGNEQFF.

This chain links TRBV5-1 with TRBJ1-1; TRBD1 agrees at 7 bases. The CDR3 loop spans 14 amino acids. Germline V gives CDR1 SGHRS, CDR2 YFSETQ. With V trimmed by 5 bases and J by 0 bases, 4 bases remained unmatched. CDR3 in amino acids: CASRRQGLNTEAFF. DNA for the CDR3: TGCGCCAGCAGGAGACAGGGACTGAACACTGAAGCTTTCTTT.

V gene TRBV6-6 combines with J gene TRBJ1-1; 7 bases are shared with TRBD1. From germline, CDR1 is MNHNY and CDR2 SVGAGI (reference sequence). Trimming at V came to 2 bases and at J to 3 bases, leaving 3 bases not matched to a gene. CDR3 size: 14 residues. As DNA, the CDR3 is TGTGCCAGCAGTTACCTCGACAGGGACACTGAAGCTTTCTTT. Translated, it gives CASSYLDRDTEAFF.

The chain is built from TRBV18 and TRBJ1-1; possibly TRBD1 for D (5 bases). The CDR3 covers 13 residues. Germline V CDR1 and CDR2: KGHSH, LQKENI. V was clipped by 3 bases and J by 7 bases, with 12 bases between them. The CDR3 spells CASSPPGGFEAFF. CDR3 in DNA: TGTGCCAGCTCACCGCCGGGGGGTTTTGAAGCTTTCTTT. Drawing the rest from reference TRBV18 and TRBJ1-1, the complete variable domain is NAGVMQNPRHLVRRRGQEARLRCSPMKGHSHVYWYRQLPEEGLKFMVYLQKENIIDESGMPKERFSAEFPKEGPSILRIQQVVRGDSAAYFCASSPPGGFEAFFGQGTRLTVV.

This chain joins TRBV27 and TRBJ2-7; TRBD1 agrees at 8 bases. The germline V gene has CDR1 MNHEY and CDR2 SMNVEV (reference sequence). J was trimmed by 6 bases and V by 2 bases; bases with no gene match: 6. The CDR3 covers 14 residues. The DNA for the CDR3 is TGTGCCAGCAGTTTAGTGGACAGGGTAGGCGAGCAGTACTTC. Translated: CASSLVDRVGEQYF.

The chain has TRBV7-8 and TRBJ2-2, with D unresolved. The CDR3 has 13 residues. Germline assignment: CDR1 SGHVS and CDR2 FQNEAQ. Trimming stripped 5 bases from V and 7 bases from J, with 11 bases between. The CDR3 DNA is TGTGCCAGCAGCCCACGCAGTCGCGGGGAGCTGTTTTTT. Its translation is CASSPRSRGELFF.

The chain links TRBV7-9 to TRBJ1-2; no clear D gene. In germline, CDR1 is SEHNR, CDR2 FQNEAQ (reference sequence). The CDR3 loop spans 13 amino acids. Trimming left V 5 bases short and J 4 bases short, with 11 bases between. In DNA form, the CDR3 reads TGTGCCAGCAGCCAGCCGGGAAGCTATGGCTACACCTTC. Translated, it gives CASSQPGSYGYTF.

V and J are TRBV19 and TRBJ2-1, with 11 bases lining up with TRBD2. Germline trimming cut 9 bases from V and 6 bases from J; bases unmatched to any gene: 10. The CDR3 extends over 15 amino acids. CDR1 LNHDA and CDR2 SQIVND come from the germline V gene (reference sequence). CDR3 sequence reads: CASKWGGTSGNEQFF. CDR3 bases: TGTGCCAGCAAATGGGGGGGGACTAGCGGCAATGAGCAGTTCTTC.

The chain is built from TRBV29-1 and TRBJ1-2; 9 bases are a match to TRBD1. The germline gives CDR1 SQVTM, CDR2 ANQGSEA. The CDR3 length is 12 residues. With 7 bases clipped from V and 8 bases from J, the junction kept 8 bases outside the gene matches. CDR3 bases: TGCAGCGGCCGGAGGACAGGGGAAGGCTACACCTTC. Amino acids: CSGRRTGEGYTF. The whole variable domain, filled in from reference TRBV29-1 and TRBJ1-2, reads SAVISQKPSRDICQRGTSLTIQCQVDSQVTMMFWYRQQPGQSLTLIATANQGSEATYESGFVIDKFPISRPNLTFSTLTVSNMSPEDSSIYLCSGRRTGEGYTFGSGTRLTVV.

The V and J genes are TRBV5-1 and TRBJ2-7, with 10 bases lining up with TRBD2. The V and J ends lost 5 bases and 12 bases, in that order; junction bases with no gene match: 23. In germline, CDR1 is SGHRS, CDR2 YFSETQ. The CDR3 sequence is 17 residues long. The chain's CDR3 is CASRETFRASGRSWWYF. The CDR3 DNA is TGCGCCAGCAGGGAAACGTTTAGGGCTAGCGGGAGAAGTTGGTGGTACTTC.

Comment on this clone: The same CDR3 also results from other DNA sequences found in this sample. The chain employs TRBV18 and TRBJ1-1; unclear D gene. The V end was cut by 3 bases, the J end by 1 base, with 6 bases between. The CDR3 spans 13 residues. CDR1 and CDR2 from the germline V gene are KGHSH and LQKENI. The CDR3 loop is CASSPSGNTEAFF. The CDR3, as DNA: TGTGCCAGCTCACCCTCGGGGAACACTGAAGCTTTCTTT.

This chain uses TRBV7-9 with TRBJ2-1; D uncertain. Germline values: CDR1 SEHNR, CDR2 FQNEAQ (reference sequence). V was clipped by 0 bases and J by 7 bases, with 7 bases between them. CDR3 length: 13 residues. Here the CDR3 DNA reads TGTGCCAGCAGCTTAGCTTCCGCGAATGAGCAGTTCTTC. Protein sequence: CASSLASANEQFF.

This sequence joins TRBV24-1 and TRBJ1-2, with 9 bases that match TRBD1. V gave up 4 bases and J gave up 8 bases; unmatched junction bases: 7. Germline CDR1 and CDR2: KGHDR and SFDVKD. The CDR3 covers 14 residues. As DNA, the CDR3 is TGTGCCACCAGTGAAACAGGGGGCGCGAAAGGCTACACCTTC. Its protein is CATSETGGAKGYTF.

J is TRBJ2-7 and V is TRBV25-1; D may be TRBD1 (6 bases). V lost 8 bases to trimming and J lost 0 bases, with 14 bases between them. CDR1 and CDR2 (germline): MGHDK, SYGVNS. This CDR3 has 14 residues. The CDR3 loop reads CASQRDTHSYEQYF. The CDR3 bases are TGTGCCAGCCAAAGGGACACCCACTCCTACGAGCAGTACTTC.

The gene calls are TRBV3-1 (or the pseudogene TRBV3-2) and TRBJ1-1, with 8 bases aligning to TRBD1. The CDR3 is made up of 14 amino acids. The V segment lost 4 bases and the J segment 4 bases; nucleotides outside the gene matches: 5. Germline values: CDR1 LGHDT, CDR2 YNNKEL (reference sequence). CDR3 DNA sequence: TGTGCCAGCAGCCGTTTAACAGGGGGCACTGAAGCTTTCTTT. It translates to CASSRLTGGTEAFF.

The V call is TRBV29-1, the J call TRBJ1-1, with TRBD1 identical over 9 bases. This CDR3 is built from 13 residues. With 7 bases clipped from V and 5 bases from J, the junction kept 8 bases outside the gene matches. Germline loops: CDR1 SQVTM, CDR2 ANQGSEA. CDR3: CSARQGVWTEAFF. Written as DNA, the CDR3 is TGCAGCGCCCGACAGGGGGTCTGGACTGAAGCTTTCTTT.

This clone was recorded a few times. This sequence joins TRBV5-1 and TRBJ2-3; tentative D call: TRBD2 (5 bases). CDR3 size: 15 residues. CDR1 SGHRS and CDR2 YFSETQ come from the germline V gene. V was trimmed by 1 base and J by 3 bases, leaving 12 bases between them. CDR3 protein: CASSLTPRETDTQYF. The CDR3 DNA sequence: TGCGCCAGCAGCTTGACGCCCCGGGAAACAGATACGCAGTATTTT.